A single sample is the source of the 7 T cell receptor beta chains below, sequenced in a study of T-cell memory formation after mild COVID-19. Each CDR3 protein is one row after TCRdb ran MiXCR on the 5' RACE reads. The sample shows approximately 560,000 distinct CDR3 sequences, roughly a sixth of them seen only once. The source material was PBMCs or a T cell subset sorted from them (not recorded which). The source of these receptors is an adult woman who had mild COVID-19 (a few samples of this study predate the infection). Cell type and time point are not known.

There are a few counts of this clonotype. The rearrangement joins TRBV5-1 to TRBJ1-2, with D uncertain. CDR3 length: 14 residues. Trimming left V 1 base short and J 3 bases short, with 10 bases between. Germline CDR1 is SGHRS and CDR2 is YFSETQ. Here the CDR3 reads CASSLFGDDYGYTF. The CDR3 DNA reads TGCGCCAGCAGCTTGTTTGGGGATGACTATGGCTACACCTTC.

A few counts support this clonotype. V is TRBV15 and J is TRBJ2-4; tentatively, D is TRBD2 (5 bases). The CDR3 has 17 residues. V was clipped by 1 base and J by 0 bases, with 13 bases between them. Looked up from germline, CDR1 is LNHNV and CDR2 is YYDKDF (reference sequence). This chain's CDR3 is CATSRGYEGSAKNIQYF. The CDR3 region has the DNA TGTGCCACCAGCAGAGGATACGAGGGATCAGCCAAAAACATTCAGTACTTC.

The CDR3: CASSPPTSVRETQYF. The CDR3 region has the DNA TGTGCCAGCTCACCACCGACTAGCGTCAGGGAGACCCAGTACTTC. This chain uses TRBV18 with TRBJ2-5, with 8 bases identical to TRBD2. CDR3 length equals 15 residues. Germline V gene sequence: CDR1 KGHSH, CDR2 LQKENI. With 0 bases clipped from V and 5 bases from J, the junction kept 5 bases outside the gene matches.

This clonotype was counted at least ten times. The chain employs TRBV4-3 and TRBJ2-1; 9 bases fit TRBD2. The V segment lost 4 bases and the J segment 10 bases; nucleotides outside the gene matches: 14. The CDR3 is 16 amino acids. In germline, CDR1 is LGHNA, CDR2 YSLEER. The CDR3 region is CASSREAGGPLLEQFF. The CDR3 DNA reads TGCGCCAGCAGCCGAGAGGCGGGAGGGCCCCTACTGGAGCAGTTCTTC.

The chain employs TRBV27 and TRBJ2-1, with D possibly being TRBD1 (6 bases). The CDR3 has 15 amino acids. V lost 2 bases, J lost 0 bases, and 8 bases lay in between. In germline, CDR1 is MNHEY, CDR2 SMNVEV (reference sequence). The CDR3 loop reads CASSLQGSSYNEQFF. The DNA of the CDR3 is TGTGCCAGCAGTTTACAGGGGTCCTCCTACAATGAGCAGTTCTTC.

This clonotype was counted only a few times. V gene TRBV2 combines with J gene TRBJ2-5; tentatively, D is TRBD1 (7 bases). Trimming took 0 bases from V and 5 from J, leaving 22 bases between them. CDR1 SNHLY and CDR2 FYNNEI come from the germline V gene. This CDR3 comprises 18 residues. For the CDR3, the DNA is TGTGCCAGCAGTGAAGCGCTCGGCGGCAGGGGGGTGTCGGAGACCCAGTACTTC. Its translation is CASSEALGGRGVSETQYF.

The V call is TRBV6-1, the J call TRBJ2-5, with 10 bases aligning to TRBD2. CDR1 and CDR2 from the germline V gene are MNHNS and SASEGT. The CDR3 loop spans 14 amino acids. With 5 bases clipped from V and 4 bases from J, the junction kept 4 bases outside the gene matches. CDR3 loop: CASSSGGAGETQYF. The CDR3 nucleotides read TGTGCCAGCAGTAGCGGGGGGGCCGGAGAGACCCAGTACTTC.